This TCR beta chain emerged from a study of shared clonotypes between healthy human individuals. A word on this clone: Its cognate antigen is unknown.

The study's findings and limits: Unshared clonotypes carried lower generation probabilities than those common to all four donors. Naive CD4 clonotypes were shared across a handful of donors at about 5%.

TCRdb's copy holds only in-frame clones and misses some; the assay was immunoSEQ multiplex PCR. This table holds approximately 530,000 clones, about 96% found once. The specimen was naive CD4+ T cells sorted from blood. The subset: CD45RA+ positively selected. This clonotype originated in a young woman in good health.

CDR3 protein: CASSPGGDRLYGYTF. CDR3 nucleotides: TGTGCCAGCAGCCCCGGCGGGGACAGACTCTATGGCTACACCTTC. V is TRBV28 and J is TRBJ1-2; 7 nucleotides agree with TRBD1. Germline CDR1 reads MDHEN; CDR2 reads SYDVKM. The CDR3 is made up of 15 amino acids. J lost 4 bases, V lost 6 bases, and 11 bases had no gene match.